The clone carrying this T cell receptor (beta chain) was recorded only once. Additional DNA sequences in this sample encode the identical CDR3. The data originate from a study of cytomegalovirus exposure and HLA in healthy donors. For the study at large: The same platform as the approximately 660 first-cohort repertoires was used for the 90 to 150 validation repertoires, a later analysis reported.

Germline V CDR1 and CDR2: DFQATT, SNEGSKA (reference sequence). V dropped 4 bases and J dropped 5 bases, with 8 bases sitting between them. This CDR3 has 11 residues. Assay: immunoSEQ multiplex PCR; the TCRdb copy retains only in-frame clones and omits some. The sample contains 200,000 to 250,000 clones, roughly 80% of which appear only once. This TCR was sampled from a woman aged 18 to 35 in good health and CMV-seronegative. The sample comprised PBMCs. J is TRBJ2-5 and V is TRBV20-1; no clear D. This CDR3 reads CSATRGETQYF. DNA for the CDR3: TGCAGTGCTACGCGCGGCGAGACCCAGTACTTC.